Described below is a single TCR beta chain sequence and its context. CDR3 length: 15 amino acids. V was shortened by 9 bases and J by 4 bases, with 21 bases between the two germline ends. Germline CDR1 LNHDA, CDR2 SQIVND (reference sequence). The record originates from a study of blood T cell repertoires in COVID-19. Study information: COVID-19 samples from acute and convalescent phases originated in the United States, Italy and Spain. Sources were T cells, B-cell-depleted T cells, or PBMCs; the material itself was cDNA or gDNA.

How the authors handled the data: Estimation of nucleated cell counts relied on the amplification of reference gene primers. Assay used: immunoSEQ multiplex PCR; TCRdb lists only in-frame clones, some missing. That table gives V, J and clone size, and the DNA gave D and trimming. The sample records about 50,000 clones, 85% to 90% being singletons. V is TRBV19 and J is TRBJ1-1, with D maybe TRBD1 (5 bases). This sequence was found in a man over 45 with active COVID-19. What was sequenced was peripheral blood. The CDR3 coding sequence is TGTGCCAGCCGAATACAATCGGGGGGGGTCACTGAAGCTTTCTTT. Amino acid sequence: CASRIQSGGVTEAFF.